This TCR beta chain was captured in a study of shared clonotypes between healthy human individuals. Trimming cost V 5 bases and J 0 bases, with 12 bases left between them. Looked up from germline, CDR1 is SGHRS and CDR2 is YFSETQ. This CDR3 has 15 residues. Clones were read by immunoSEQ multiplex PCR, and TCRdb kept only the in-frame ones, dropping some. The sample yields a few million clones, roughly 95% seen once. The sequencing input was naive CD4+ T cells sorted from blood. Subset defined: CD45RA+ positively selected. J is TRBJ1-3 and V is TRBV5-1; D possibly corresponds to TRBD1 (5 bases). The clonotype was recovered from a young man in good health. CDR3 in DNA: TGCGCCAGCAGGATTGGGGCGAACTCTGGAAACACCATATATTTT. It specifies CASRIGANSGNTIYF. Full variable domain (outside the CDR3, taken from reference TRBV5-1 and TRBJ1-3): KAGVTQTPRYLIKTRGQQVTLSCSPISGHRSVSWYQQTPGQGLQFLFEYFSETQRNKGNFPGRFSGRQFSNSRSEMNVSTLELGDSALYLCASRIGANSGNTIYFGEGSWLTVV.